Following are 19 T cell receptor beta chains from one sample sequenced in a study of technical replicates of blood from a handful of donors. Produced via immunoSEQ multiplex PCR; TCRdb's table is partial and in-frame only. The sample has tens of thousands of clones; about nine tenths are singletons. Sample: T cells isolated from PBMCs. All receptors come from a human donor in good health.

The chain joins TRBV9 to TRBJ2-7; 12 nucleotides match TRBD1. Trimming cost V 4 bases and J 6 bases; bases outside gene matches: 5. Germline values: CDR1 SGDLS, CDR2 YYNGEE. The CDR3 has 14 residues. CDR3 in amino acids: CASSSGTGGAEQYF. DNA of the CDR3: TGTGCCAGCAGCTCGGGGACAGGGGGCGCCGAGCAGTACTTC.

The chain recombines TRBV7-7 with TRBJ2-2; D remains unclear. V dropped 1 base and J dropped 7 bases, with 7 bases sitting between them. The CDR3 is made up of 13 amino acids. From germline, CDR1 is SSHAT and CDR2 FNYEAQ (reference sequence). Written as DNA, the CDR3 is TGTGCCAGCAGCTTAGGGGCCTACGGGGAGCTGTTTTTT. As protein: CASSLGAYGELFF.

Only one count was recorded for this clone. The chain has TRBV5-4 and TRBJ2-5; a weak D match, TRBD2 (6 bases). Trimming removed 5 bases at V and 9 bases at J, with 14 bases between. The germline CDR1 and CDR2 sequences are SGHNT and YYREEE (reference sequence). The CDR3 is 12 residues long. The CDR3 is CASRMGGGSQYF. CDR3 coding DNA: TGTGCCAGCAGGATGGGGGGTGGTTCCCAGTACTTC.

The chain couples TRBV4-1 to TRBJ1-5; 9 bases match TRBD1. V lost 0 bases and J lost 4; bases outside the gene matches: 10. Germline CDR1 reads MGHRA; CDR2 reads YSYEKL. The CDR3 is 18 amino acids. This CDR3 reads CASSQESSLDRGNQPQHF. CDR3 nucleotide sequence: TGCGCCAGCAGCCAAGAGTCTTCTTTAGACAGGGGGAATCAGCCCCAGCATTTT.

J is TRBJ1-5 and V is TRBV4-1; D perhaps matches TRBD1 (5 bases). This CDR3 has 17 amino acids. Trimming left V 3 bases short and J 2 bases short, with 17 bases between. Per germline, CDR1 MGHRA and CDR2 YSYEKL. The chain's CDR3 is CASSQGRGQFRNQPQHF. The CDR3 nucleotides read TGCGCCAGCAGCCAGGGTAGGGGCCAGTTTCGCAATCAGCCCCAGCATTTT.

This clone was seen a few times. The genes are TRBV5-1 and TRBJ2-2, with 11 bases fitting TRBD2. Per the germline V gene, CDR1 is SGHRS and CDR2 is YFSETQ. The trim removed 3 bases at V and 4 bases at J, leaving 14 bases unmatched. The CDR3 consists of 19 residues. CDR3 region: CASSSRGLAEPAGTGELFF. CDR3 DNA: TGCGCCAGCAGCTCTAGGGGACTAGCGGAGCCAGCGGGCACCGGGGAGCTGTTTTTT.

This sequence joins TRBV5-6 and TRBJ1-2; tentative D call: TRBD1 (5 bases). V lost 0 bases and J lost 1, with 13 bases in between. The germline V gene has CDR1 SGHDT and CDR2 YYEEEE. The CDR3 runs 16 residues. This chain's CDR3 is CASSLVRQDNNYGYTF. CDR3 bases: TGTGCCAGCAGCTTGGTCAGGCAGGACAATAACTATGGCTACACCTTC.

This clone was found once. This rearrangement joins TRBV28 to TRBJ2-7; D remains unclear. Germline V lookup: CDR1 MDHEN, CDR2 SYDVKM. V was shortened by 3 bases and J by 6 bases, with 6 bases between the two germline ends. The CDR3 loop spans 11 amino acids. As DNA, the CDR3 is TGTGCCAGCAGTTTTGGCCCCGAGCAGTACTTC. Its translation: CASSFGPEQYF.

CDR3 bases: TGCGCCAGCAGTGAAAAGGGGGCACAGGGCTACACCTTC. It translates to CASSEKGAQGYTF. The V call is TRBV10-1, the J call TRBJ1-2; 7 positions agree with TRBD1. CDR3 size: 13 residues. The V and J ends lost 3 bases and 8 bases, in that order; junction bases with no gene match: 6. Looked up from germline, CDR1 is WNHNN and CDR2 is SYGVQD (reference sequence).

J is TRBJ1-2 and V is TRBV7-9; D is perhaps TRBD1 (5 bases). Germline CDR1 is SEHNR and CDR2 is FQNEAQ (reference sequence). The CDR3 extends over 19 amino acids. The V end was cut by 1 base, the J end by 4 bases, with 25 bases between. CDR3 sequence (DNA): TGTGCCAGCAGCTTAGGCGAAGCTTTGCCCGGGACTCCGCTCTATGGCTACACCTTC. Translation: CASSLGEALPGTPLYGYTF.

Notes on this clone: At one boundary the junction diverges from the germline segment, which might be a read error. The V call is TRBV29-1, the J call TRBJ2-7; 9 bases are shared with TRBD1. Germline V CDR1 and CDR2: SQVTM, ANQGSEA. The CDR3 consists of 8 residues. The CDR3: CSVRDRDF. The CDR3 nucleotides are TGCAGCGTCCGGGACAGGGATTTC.

This sequence joins TRBV27 and TRBJ2-3; 10 nucleotides match TRBD2. The germline CDR1 and CDR2 sequences are MNHEY and SMNVEV (reference sequence). Trimming cost V 4 bases and J 5 bases; bases outside gene matches: 15. There are 18 residues in the CDR3. The CDR3 sequence is CASSWSLAGARWGDTQYF. The CDR3, as DNA: TGTGCCAGCAGTTGGTCGCTAGCGGGGGCCCGCTGGGGAGATACGCAGTATTTT.

The gene calls are TRBV28 and TRBJ2-7; perhaps TRBD2 as D (6 bases). Trimming took 10 bases from V and 3 from J, leaving 22 bases between them. This CDR3 has 15 amino acids. Germline lookup yields CDR1 MDHEN and CDR2 SYDVKM. The DNA of the CDR3 is TGTGCCACCCGGGACTCTAGAATCATCGTCTACGAGCAGTACTTC. Translating gives CATRDSRIIVYEQYF.

The chain joins TRBV19 to TRBJ2-7; 15 positions agree with TRBD2. CDR3 size: 15 residues. V dropped 6 bases and J dropped 5; count of bases not matched to a gene: 5. The germline V gene encodes CDR1 LNHDA and CDR2 SQIVND (reference sequence). This CDR3 is CASSAGTSGGNEQYF. CDR3 nucleotide sequence: TGTGCCAGTAGCGCCGGGACTAGCGGGGGGAACGAGCAGTACTTC.

This chain links TRBV6-1 with TRBJ1-2; D is undetermined. This CDR3 is 16 amino acids long. Trimming removed 4 bases from V and 4 bases from J, with 19 bases in between. The germline gives CDR1 MNHNS, CDR2 SASEGT. The chain's CDR3 is CASSGPGSESVYGYTF. For the CDR3, the DNA is TGTGCCAGCAGTGGCCCCGGGTCCGAAAGCGTCTATGGCTACACCTTC.

The rearrangement joins TRBV25-1 to TRBJ1-1; D is unresolved. The CDR3 has 16 residues. Trimming stripped 4 bases from V and 2 bases from J, with 17 bases between. Germline V lookup: CDR1 MGHDK, CDR2 SYGVNS. CDR3: CASSGRSWKGNTEAFF. In nucleotides, the CDR3 is TGTGCCAGCAGTGGGCGGTCCTGGAAAGGCAACACTGAAGCTTTCTTT.

The rearrangement uses TRBV5-4 and TRBJ2-1; 13 positions agree with TRBD2. There are 15 residues in the CDR3. V shed 4 bases and J 8 bases; nucleotides not matched to a gene: 6. Looked up from germline, CDR1 is SGHNT and CDR2 is YYREEE (reference sequence). Written as DNA, the CDR3 is TGTGCCAGCAGCGTGGGACTAGCGGGACGGGATGAGCAGTTCTTC. This gives the protein CASSVGLAGRDEQFF.

In this sample, this clone turned up a few times. V gene TRBV28 combines with J gene TRBJ2-5, with TRBD1 matching 8 bases. The CDR3 is made up of 14 amino acids. CDR1 is MDHEN and CDR2 is SYDVKM in the germline V gene. J lost 4 bases, V lost 8 bases, and 9 bases had no gene match. CDR3 sequence: CASQGGGQGETQYF. CDR3 coding DNA: TGTGCCAGCCAGGGAGGAGGACAGGGAGAGACCCAGTACTTC.

This sequence joins TRBV18 and TRBJ1-1; TRBD1 might be the D (5 bases). The V end was cut by 3 bases, the J end by 5 bases, with 13 bases between. The CDR3 spans 14 residues. Germline CDR1 is KGHSH and CDR2 is LQKENI. CDR3 loop: CASSPPRAGTEAFF. In DNA, the CDR3 is TGTGCCAGCTCACCGCCCAGGGCTGGGACTGAAGCTTTCTTT.